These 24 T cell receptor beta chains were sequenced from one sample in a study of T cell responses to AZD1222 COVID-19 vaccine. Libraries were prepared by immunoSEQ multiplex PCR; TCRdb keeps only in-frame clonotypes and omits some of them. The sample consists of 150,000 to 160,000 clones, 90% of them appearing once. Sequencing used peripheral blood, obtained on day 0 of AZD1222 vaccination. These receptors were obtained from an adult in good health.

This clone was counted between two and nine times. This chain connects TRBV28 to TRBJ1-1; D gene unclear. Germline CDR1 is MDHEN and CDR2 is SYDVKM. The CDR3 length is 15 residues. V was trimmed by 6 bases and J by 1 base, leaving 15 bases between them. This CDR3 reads CASSLLDGRNTEAFF. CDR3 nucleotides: TGTGCCAGCAGCTTACTCGACGGGAGGAACACTGAAGCTTTCTTT.

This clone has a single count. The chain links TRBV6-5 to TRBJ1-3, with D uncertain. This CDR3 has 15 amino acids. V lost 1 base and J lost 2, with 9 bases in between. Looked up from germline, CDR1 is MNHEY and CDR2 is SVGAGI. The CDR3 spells CASSYYGFAGNTIYF. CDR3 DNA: TGTGCCAGCAGTTACTATGGATTTGCTGGAAACACCATATATTTT.

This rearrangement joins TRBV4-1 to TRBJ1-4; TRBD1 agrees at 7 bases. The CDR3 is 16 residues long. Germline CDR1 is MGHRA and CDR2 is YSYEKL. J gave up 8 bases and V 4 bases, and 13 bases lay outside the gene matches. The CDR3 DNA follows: TGCGCCAGCAGCCCTTTCCAGGGGGTAATTAACGAAAAACTGTTTTTT. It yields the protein CASSPFQGVINEKLFF.

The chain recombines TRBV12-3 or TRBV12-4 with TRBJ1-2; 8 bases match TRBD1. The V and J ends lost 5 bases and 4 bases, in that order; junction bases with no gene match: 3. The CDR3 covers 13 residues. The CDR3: CASSIQGAYGYTF. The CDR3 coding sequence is TGTGCCAGCAGTATTCAGGGGGCCTATGGCTACACCTTC.

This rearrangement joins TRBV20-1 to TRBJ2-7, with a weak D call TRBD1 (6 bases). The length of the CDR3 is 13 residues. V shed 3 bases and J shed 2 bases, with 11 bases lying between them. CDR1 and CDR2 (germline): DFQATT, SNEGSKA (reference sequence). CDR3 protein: CSASQGSPYEQYF. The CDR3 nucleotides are TGCAGTGCTAGTCAGGGGAGCCCCTACGAGCAGTACTTC.

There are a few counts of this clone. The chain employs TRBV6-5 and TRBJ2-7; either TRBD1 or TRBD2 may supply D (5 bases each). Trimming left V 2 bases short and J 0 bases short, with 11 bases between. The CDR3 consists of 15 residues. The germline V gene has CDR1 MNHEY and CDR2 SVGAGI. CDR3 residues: CASSYGPGPSYEQYF. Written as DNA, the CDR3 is TGTGCCAGCAGTTACGGGCCGGGACCCTCCTACGAGCAGTACTTC.

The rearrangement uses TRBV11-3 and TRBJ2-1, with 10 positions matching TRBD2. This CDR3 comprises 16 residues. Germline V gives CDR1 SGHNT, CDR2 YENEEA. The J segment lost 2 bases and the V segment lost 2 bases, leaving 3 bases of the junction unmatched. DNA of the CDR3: TGTGCCAGCAGCTTACGAACTAGCGGGACCTACAATGAGCAGTTCTTC. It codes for CASSLRTSGTYNEQFF.

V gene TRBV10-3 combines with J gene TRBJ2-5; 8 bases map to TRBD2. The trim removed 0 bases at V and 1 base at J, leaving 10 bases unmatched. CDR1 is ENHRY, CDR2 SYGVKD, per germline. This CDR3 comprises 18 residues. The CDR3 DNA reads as TGTGCCATCAGTGAGTCTGGCGTTAGCGGGATCCGCCAAGAGACCCAGTACTTC. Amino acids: CAISESGVSGIRQETQYF.

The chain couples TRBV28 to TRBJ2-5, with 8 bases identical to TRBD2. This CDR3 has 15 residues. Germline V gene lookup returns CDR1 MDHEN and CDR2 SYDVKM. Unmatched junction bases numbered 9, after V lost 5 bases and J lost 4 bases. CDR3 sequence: CASSPRGGVSETQYF. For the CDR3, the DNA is TGTGCCAGCAGTCCCCGGGGGGGGGTTTCAGAGACCCAGTACTTC. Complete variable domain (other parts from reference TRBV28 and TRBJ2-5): DVKVTQSSRYLVKRTGEKVFLECVQDMDHENMFWYRQDPGLGLRLIYFSYDVKMKEKGDIPEGYSVSREKKERFSLILESASTNQTSMYLCASSPRGGVSETQYFGPGTRLLVL.

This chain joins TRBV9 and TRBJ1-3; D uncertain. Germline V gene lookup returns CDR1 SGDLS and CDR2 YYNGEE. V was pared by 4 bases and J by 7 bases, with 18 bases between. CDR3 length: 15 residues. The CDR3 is CASSPNDAGLNTIYF. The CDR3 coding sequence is TGTGCCAGCAGCCCTAATGATGCGGGGTTGAACACCATATATTTT.

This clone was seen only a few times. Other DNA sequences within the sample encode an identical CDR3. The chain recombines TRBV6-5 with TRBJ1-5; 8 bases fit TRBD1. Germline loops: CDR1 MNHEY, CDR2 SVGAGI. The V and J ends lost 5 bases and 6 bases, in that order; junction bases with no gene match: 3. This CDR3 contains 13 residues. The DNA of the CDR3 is TGTGCCAGCAGTCGGACAGGGAGTCAGCCCCAGCATTTT. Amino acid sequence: CASSRTGSQPQHF.

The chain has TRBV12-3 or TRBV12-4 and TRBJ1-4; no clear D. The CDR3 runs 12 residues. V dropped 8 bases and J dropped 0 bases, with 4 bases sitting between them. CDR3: CASAATNEKLFF. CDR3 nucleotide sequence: TGTGCCAGCGCTGCAACTAATGAAAAACTGTTTTTT.

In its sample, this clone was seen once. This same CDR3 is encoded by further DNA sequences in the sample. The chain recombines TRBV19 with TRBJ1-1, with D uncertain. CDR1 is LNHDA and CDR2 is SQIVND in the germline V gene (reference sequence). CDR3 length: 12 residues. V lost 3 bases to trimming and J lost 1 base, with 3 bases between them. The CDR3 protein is CASSIRNTEAFF. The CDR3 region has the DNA TGTGCCAGTAGTATTAGGAACACTGAAGCTTTCTTT.

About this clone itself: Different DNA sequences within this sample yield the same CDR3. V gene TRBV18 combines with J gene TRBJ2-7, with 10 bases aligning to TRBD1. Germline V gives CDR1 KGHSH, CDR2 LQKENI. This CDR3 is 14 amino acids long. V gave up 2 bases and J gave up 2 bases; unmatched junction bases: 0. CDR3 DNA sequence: TGTGCCAGCTCACCAGGGACAGGGGCCTACGAGCAGTACTTC. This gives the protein CASSPGTGAYEQYF.

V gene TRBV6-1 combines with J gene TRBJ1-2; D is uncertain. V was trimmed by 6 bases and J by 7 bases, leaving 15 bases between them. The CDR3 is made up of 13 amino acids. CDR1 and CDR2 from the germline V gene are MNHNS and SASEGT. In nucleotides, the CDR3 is TGTGCCAGCAGCGCGAGCTCGCTGGGTGGCTACACCTTC. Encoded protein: CASSASSLGGYTF.

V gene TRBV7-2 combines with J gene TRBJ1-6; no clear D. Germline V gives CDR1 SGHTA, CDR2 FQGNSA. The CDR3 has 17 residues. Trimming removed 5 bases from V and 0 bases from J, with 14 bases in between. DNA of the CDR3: TGTGCCAGCAGCGCTATCCTACTAAGCTCCTATAATTCACCCCTCCACTTT. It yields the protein CASSAILLSSYNSPLHF. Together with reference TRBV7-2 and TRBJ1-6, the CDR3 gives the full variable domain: GAGVSQSPSNKVTEKGKDVELRCDPISGHTALYWYRQSLGQGLEFLIYFQGNSAPDKSGLPSDRFSAERTGGSVSTLTIQRTQQEDSAVYLCASSAILLSSYNSPLHFGNGTRLTVT.

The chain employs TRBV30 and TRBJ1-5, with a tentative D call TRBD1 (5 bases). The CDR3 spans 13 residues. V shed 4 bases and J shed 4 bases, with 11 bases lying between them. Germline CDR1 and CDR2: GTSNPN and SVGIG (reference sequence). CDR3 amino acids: CAWTGGFNQPQHF. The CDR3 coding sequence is TGTGCCTGGACGGGGGGGTTTAATCAGCCCCAGCATTTT.

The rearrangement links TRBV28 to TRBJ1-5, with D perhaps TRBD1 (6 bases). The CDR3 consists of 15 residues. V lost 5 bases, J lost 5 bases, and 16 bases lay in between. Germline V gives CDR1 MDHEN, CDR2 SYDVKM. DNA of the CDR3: TGTGCCAGCAGTATCCTGGGGACACCGTATCAGCCCCAGCATTTT. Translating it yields CASSILGTPYQPQHF.

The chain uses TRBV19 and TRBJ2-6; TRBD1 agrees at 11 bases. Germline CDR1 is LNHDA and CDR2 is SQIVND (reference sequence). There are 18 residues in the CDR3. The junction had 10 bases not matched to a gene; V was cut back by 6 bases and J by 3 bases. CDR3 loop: CASSRQGQGVIGANVLTF. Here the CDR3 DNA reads TGTGCCAGTAGCCGACAGGGACAGGGGGTAATTGGGGCCAACGTCCTGACTTTC.

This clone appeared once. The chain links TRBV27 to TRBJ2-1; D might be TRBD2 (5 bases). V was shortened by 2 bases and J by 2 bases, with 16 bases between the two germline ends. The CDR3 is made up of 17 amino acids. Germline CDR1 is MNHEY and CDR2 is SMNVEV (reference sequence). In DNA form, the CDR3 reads TGTGCCAGCAGTTTAATAAGCGGTTCACTAACCTACAATGAGCAGTTCTTC. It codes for CASSLISGSLTYNEQFF.

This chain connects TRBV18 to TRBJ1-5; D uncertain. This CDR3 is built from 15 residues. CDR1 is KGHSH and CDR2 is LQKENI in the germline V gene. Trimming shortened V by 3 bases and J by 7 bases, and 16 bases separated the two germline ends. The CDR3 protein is CASSPPGVARQPQHF. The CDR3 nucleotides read TGTGCCAGCTCACCCCCCGGGGTCGCGCGGCAGCCCCAGCATTTT.

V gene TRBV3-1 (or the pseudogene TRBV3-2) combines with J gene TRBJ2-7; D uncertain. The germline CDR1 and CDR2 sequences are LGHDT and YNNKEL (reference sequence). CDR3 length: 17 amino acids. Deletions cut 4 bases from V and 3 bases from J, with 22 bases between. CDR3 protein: CASSRINDGFRRYEQYF. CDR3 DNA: TGTGCCAGCAGCCGAATAAACGATGGGTTCCGCCGCTACGAGCAGTACTTC.

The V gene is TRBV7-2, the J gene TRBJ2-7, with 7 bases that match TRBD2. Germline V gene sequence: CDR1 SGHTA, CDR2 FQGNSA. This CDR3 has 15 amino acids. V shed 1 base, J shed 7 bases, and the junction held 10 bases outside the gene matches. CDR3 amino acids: CASSLVGGSSGEQYF. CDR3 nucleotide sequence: TGTGCCAGCAGCTTAGTGGGCGGGAGTTCGGGAGAGCAGTACTTC. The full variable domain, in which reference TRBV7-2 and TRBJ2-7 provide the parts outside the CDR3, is GAGVSQSPSNKVTEKGKDVELRCDPISGHTALYWYRQSLGQGLEFLIYFQGNSAPDKSGLPSDRFSAERTGGSVSTLTIQRTQQEDSAVYLCASSLVGGSSGEQYFGPGTRLTVT.

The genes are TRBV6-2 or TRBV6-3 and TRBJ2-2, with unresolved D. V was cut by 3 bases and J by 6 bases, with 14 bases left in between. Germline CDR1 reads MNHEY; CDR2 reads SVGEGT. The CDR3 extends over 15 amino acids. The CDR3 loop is CASSYARISAGELFF. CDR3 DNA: TGTGCCAGCAGTTATGCCCGGATTTCGGCCGGGGAGCTGTTTTTT.